Listed here are 28 T cell receptor beta chains from one sample, sequenced in a study of T cells in Graves' hyperthyroidism and ophthalmopathy. Using RNA transcripts as the source, TCR beta CDR3 regions were amplified. HTBI primers were the set used in a first-round RT-PCR of the TCR CDR3. TCRdb recomputed calls from the multiplex PCR reads with MiXCR, one row per CDR3 protein. The repertoire has more than 300,000 distinct CDR3 sequences, more than 11% of them found once; the top ten carry 11%. Sequencing was carried out using blood. The receptors originated from an older woman with Graves' hyperthyroidism.

The chain uses TRBV29-1 and TRBJ1-3; 11 bases fit TRBD1. CDR1 SQVTM and CDR2 ANQGSEA come from the germline V gene. J was trimmed by 2 bases and V by 7 bases; bases with no gene match: 7. The CDR3 length is 15 residues. This CDR3 reads CSAEDRGLAGNTIYF. For the CDR3, the DNA is TGCAGCGCCGAGGACAGGGGGCTTGCTGGAAACACCATATATTTT.

The chain links TRBV10-3 to TRBJ2-7, with D perhaps matching TRBD2 (5 bases). Trimming left V 4 bases short and J 5 bases short, with 12 bases between. Germline V lookup: CDR1 ENHRY, CDR2 SYGVKD. The CDR3 totals 13 residues. The CDR3 reads CAISGVGENEQYF. DNA for the CDR3: TGTGCCATCAGTGGGGTGGGAGAAAACGAGCAGTACTTC.

This clonotype has at least ten counts. The chain carries TRBV7-9 and TRBJ2-3, with TRBD1 as a possible D gene (6 bases). Germline CDR1 and CDR2: SEHNR and FQNEAQ (reference sequence). The CDR3 runs to 13 residues. Between the trimmed V and J ends, which lost 4 bases and 6 bases, there was a span of 11 bases. As DNA, the CDR3 is TGTGCCAGCAGCTACAGGGTGTCTGATACGCAGTATTTT. Translated, it gives CASSYRVSDTQYF.

In this sample, this clonotype turned up many times. The J gene is TRBJ2-2, the V gene TRBV3-1; D may be TRBD1 (6 bases). CDR1 and CDR2 from the germline V gene are LGHDT and YNNKEL (reference sequence). This CDR3 region has 18 residues. Between the trimmed V and J ends, which lost 4 bases and 5 bases, there was a span of 23 bases. DNA of the CDR3: TGTGCCAGCAGCCCCTCCCAGGGGCGGAGACGGGCTACCGGGGAGCTGTTTTTT. The encoded protein is CASSPSQGRRRATGELFF. Full variable domain (remainder filled in from reference TRBV3-1 and TRBJ2-2): DTAVSQTPKYLVTQMGNDKSIKCEQNLGHDTMYWYKQDSKKFLKIMFSYNNKELIINETVPNRFSPKSPDKAHLNLHINSLELGDSAVYFCASSPSQGRRRATGELFFGEGSRLTVL.

There are many counts of this clonotype. The chain recombines TRBV12-3 or TRBV12-4 with TRBJ2-2; 8 bases agree with TRBD2. CDR3 length: 16 residues. Unmatched junction bases numbered 9, after V lost 7 bases and J lost 2 bases. The CDR3 is CASNHGTRSNTGELFF. The CDR3 DNA reads TGTGCCAGCAACCACGGGACTAGGAGTAACACCGGGGAGCTGTTTTTT.

Only a few counts were recorded for this clonotype. The chain employs TRBV7-3 and TRBJ2-1; D gene unclear. V gave up 5 bases and J gave up 10 bases, with 18 bases separating them. Germline values: CDR1 SGHTA, CDR2 FQGTGA. This CDR3 comprises 14 residues. The CDR3 loop reads CASSRALVWPEQFF. The DNA for the CDR3 is TGTGCCAGCAGCCGGGCCCTAGTGTGGCCCGAGCAGTTCTTC.

This rearrangement joins TRBV5-4 to TRBJ1-1; D perhaps matches TRBD1 (5 bases). This CDR3 has 16 residues. Germline assignment: CDR1 SGHNT and CDR2 YYREEE (reference sequence). The V gene lost 4 bases and the J gene lost 5 bases, with 21 bases spanning the gap. DNA of the CDR3: TGTGCCAGCAGCCCCACCCTCGGCAGCCAGGGTACTGAAGCTTTCTTT. Translated, it gives CASSPTLGSQGTEAFF.

Comment on this clonotype: This may arise from a read error, as a much more abundant clone is one base away. The J gene is TRBJ2-7, the V gene TRBV7-6, with D maybe TRBD1 (5 bases). From germline, CDR1 is SGHVS and CDR2 FNYEAQ. The V end lost 0 bases, the J end lost 2 bases, and 8 bases lay between the germline ends. The CDR3 runs 14 residues. In DNA form, the CDR3 reads TGTGCCAGCAGCTTAGCGACAGTCCCCTACGAGCAGTACTTC. Translation: CASSLATVPYEQYF.

The V and J genes are TRBV5-6 and TRBJ1-2; weak D call: TRBD1 (6 bases). CDR1 and CDR2 (germline): SGHDT, YYEEEE. Trimming removed 1 base from V and 2 bases from J, with 12 bases in between. This CDR3 is 15 amino acids long. The CDR3 region is CASSLFVGANYGYTF. CDR3 coding DNA: TGTGCCAGCAGCTTGTTTGTGGGGGCAAACTATGGCTACACCTTC. The variable domain in full, completed from reference TRBV5-6 and TRBJ1-2, reads DAGVTQSPTHLIKTRGQQVTLRCSPKSGHDTVSWYQQALGQGPQFIFQYYEEEERQRGNFPDRFSGHQFPNYSSELNVNALLLGDSALYLCASSLFVGANYGYTFGSGTRLTVV.

This clonotype was detected many times. The rearrangement uses TRBV6-1 and TRBJ2-3; unclear D gene. Between the trimmed V and J ends, which lost 6 bases and 8 bases, there was a span of 6 bases. CDR3 length: 10 amino acids. CDR1 and CDR2 from the germline V gene are MNHNS and SASEGT. The CDR3 nucleotides are TGTGCCAGCAGGGCAGCTACGCAGTATTTT. This codes for CASRAATQYF.

This clonotype appeared many times. The rearrangement links TRBV6-1 to TRBJ2-1; D is unclear. Germline lookup yields CDR1 MNHNS and CDR2 SASEGT. The CDR3 is 12 amino acids. V lost 3 bases and J lost 4, with 4 bases in between. The CDR3 nucleotides read TGTGCCAGCAGTGAGGCTTACAATGAGCAGTTCTTC. Residues: CASSEAYNEQFF.

Only a few counts were recorded for this clonotype. The gene calls are TRBV4-2 and TRBJ2-7, with no clear D. V was cut by 0 bases and J by 5 bases, with 2 bases left in between. The CDR3 spans 11 residues. The V gene's germline CDR1 is LGHNA and CDR2 YNFKEQ. CDR3 DNA sequence: TGTGCCAGCAGCCAAGATGACGAGCAGTACTTC. This sequence encodes CASSQDDEQYF.

Details on this clonotype: This sequence may be a read error, since a much larger clone differs from it by one base. CDR3 residues: CAGSSWGQGEKPVLTF. The CDR3 DNA reads as TGTGCCGGCAGTTCTTGGGGACAGGGAGAAAAACCGGTCCTGACTTTC. The J gene is TRBJ2-6, the V gene TRBV28; TRBD1 aligns across 9 bases. CDR3 length equals 16 residues. Looked up from germline, CDR1 is MDHEN and CDR2 is SYDVKM.

This clonotype was observed at least ten times. The genes are TRBV11-2 and TRBJ2-3; no definite D call. There are 13 residues in the CDR3. Trimming took off 11 bases at V and 6 bases at J, with 18 bases between the two ends. CDR1 and CDR2 (germline): SGHAT, FQNNGV. In nucleotides, the CDR3 is TGTGCCTCCACGGGCTGGGTCGGGGATACGCAGTATTTT. This sequence encodes CASTGWVGDTQYF.

This clonotype appeared many times. J is TRBJ2-5 and V is TRBV5-1, with TRBD2 matching over 11 bases. The CDR3 spans 17 residues. From germline, CDR1 is SGHRS and CDR2 YFSETQ. The ends lost 0 bases at V and 3 bases at J; junction bases unmatched: 7. The CDR3 protein is CASSLGLTTSGEETQYF. CDR3 nucleotides: TGCGCCAGCAGCTTGGGCCTCACGACTAGCGGGGAAGAGACCCAGTACTTC. The full variable domain, completed using reference TRBV5-1 and TRBJ2-5, is KAGVTQTPRYLIKTRGQQVTLSCSPISGHRSVSWYQQTPGQGLQFLFEYFSETQRNKGNFPGRFSGRQFSNSRSEMNVSTLELGDSALYLCASSLGLTTSGEETQYFGPGTRLLVL.

Ten or more counts support this clonotype. The chain couples TRBV27 to TRBJ2-3; D possibly corresponds to TRBD1 (6 bases). Trimming removed 6 bases at V and 0 bases at J, with 22 bases between. CDR1 and CDR2 (germline): MNHEY, SMNVEV (reference sequence). This CDR3 is 18 amino acids long. DNA of the CDR3: TGTGCCAGCAGCCGCGGACAGTTCTCCCTAGGGAGCACAGATACGCAGTATTTT. Translating gives CASSRGQFSLGSTDTQYF.

This clonotype was recorded at least ten times. The chain is built from TRBV20-1 and TRBJ1-1; D is perhaps TRBD1 (6 bases). Per the germline V gene, CDR1 is DFQATT and CDR2 is SNEGSKA (reference sequence). Trimming shortened V by 3 bases and J by 3 bases, and 20 bases separated the two germline ends. This CDR3 is built from 16 residues. DNA of the CDR3: TGCAGTGCTAGTGTTTCCAGGGGACTTTTGGACACTGAAGCTTTCTTT. As protein: CSASVSRGLLDTEAFF.

This clonotype has a count of ten or more. The genes are TRBV20-1 and TRBJ1-2; D gene ambiguous. V lost 4 bases, J lost 7 bases, and 16 bases lay in between. This CDR3 has 13 amino acids. The germline gives CDR1 DFQATT, CDR2 SNEGSKA (reference sequence). CDR3 protein: CSAKGFLGVGYTF. The CDR3 DNA follows: TGCAGTGCTAAGGGATTTCTCGGGGTTGGCTACACCTTC.

Many counts were recorded for this clonotype. V is TRBV29-1 and J is TRBJ2-7, with 8 nucleotides matching TRBD2. The J segment lost 5 bases and the V segment lost 3 bases, leaving 6 bases of the junction unmatched. The CDR3 runs 13 residues. The V gene's germline CDR1 is SQVTM and CDR2 ANQGSEA. CDR3 bases: TGCAGCGTTGATTCTAGCGGGTCTCACGAGCAGTACTTC. It specifies CSVDSSGSHEQYF.

The rearrangement joins TRBV7-9 to TRBJ2-3; 8 positions match TRBD2. Germline V gene data show CDR1 as SEHNR and CDR2 as FQNEAQ (reference sequence). CDR3 length: 16 residues. After removal of 1 base from V and 4 bases from J, the junction contained 7 bases not matched to a gene. The chain's CDR3 is CASSLVGGLVADTQYF. The CDR3 region has the DNA TGTGCCAGCAGCTTAGTAGGGGGACTAGTTGCAGATACGCAGTATTTT.

This clonotype was seen more than once but under ten times. The gene calls are TRBV7-3 and TRBJ1-6; D remains unclear. The CDR3 contains 15 residues. V was trimmed by 5 bases and J by 6 bases, leaving 14 bases between them. Germline CDR1 SGHTA, CDR2 FQGTGA. The CDR3 is CASSPHARGNSPLHF. CDR3 bases: TGTGCCAGCAGCCCCCATGCCCGGGGTAATTCACCCCTCCACTTT.

In its sample, this clonotype was seen many times. J is TRBJ2-1 and V is TRBV20-1; 12 nucleotides match TRBD2. The V gene end was trimmed by 4 bases and the J gene end by 6 bases; junction bases not matched to a gene: 4. CDR3 length: 14 residues. In germline, CDR1 is DFQATT, CDR2 SNEGSKA (reference sequence). The CDR3 sequence: CSATGTSGFNEQFF. The DNA for the CDR3 is TGCAGTGCTACCGGGACTAGCGGGTTCAATGAGCAGTTCTTC.

This clonotype was found many times. This chain joins TRBV10-1 and TRBJ2-7; 11 nucleotides line up with TRBD1. V lost 6 bases, J lost 3 bases, and 7 bases stayed unmatched. The germline V gene encodes CDR1 WNHNN and CDR2 SYGVQD (reference sequence). The CDR3 has 15 residues. The CDR3 protein is CASSDTGTGGYEQYF. The CDR3 DNA is TGCGCCAGCAGCGACACCGGGACAGGGGGCTACGAGCAGTACTTC.

Notes on this clonotype: A much larger clone lies a single base off, so this may be a read error. The gene calls are TRBV29-1 and TRBJ2-1; D may correspond to TRBD1 or TRBD2 (5 bases each). Germline V lookup: CDR1 SQVTM, CDR2 ANQGSEA. The germline V and J ends were trimmed by 7 bases and 6 bases, with 16 bases remaining between them. This CDR3 region has 13 residues. CDR3 region: CSGFGTVCNEQFF. CDR3 sequence (DNA): TGCAGCGGATTCGGGACGGTCTGCAATGAGCAGTTCTTC.

The J gene is TRBJ2-1, the V gene TRBV11-3, with 7 bases that match TRBD2. Unmatched junction bases numbered 13, after V lost 5 bases and J lost 12 bases. The CDR3 runs 14 residues. The germline CDR1 and CDR2 sequences are SGHNT and YENEEA. The CDR3 DNA follows: TGTGCCAGCAGCCCTCCGGGACTACCCATTGCGCAGTTCTTC. This gives the protein CASSPPGLPIAQFF.

This clonotype was seen ten or more times. The gene calls are TRBV24-1 and TRBJ2-3; possibly TRBD1 for D (6 bases). Germline V gene sequence: CDR1 KGHDR, CDR2 SFDVKD. The length of the CDR3 is 13 residues. Between the trimmed V and J ends, which lost 2 bases and 5 bases, there was a span of 7 bases. The CDR3 nucleotides read TGTGCCACCAGTGATTCGGACAGAGATACGCAGTATTTT. It yields the protein CATSDSDRDTQYF.

This clonotype was seen many times. The chain recombines TRBV7-9 with TRBJ2-7; D is ambiguous. V gave up 0 bases and J gave up 2 bases, with 11 bases separating them. The CDR3 has 15 amino acids. Germline V gene data show CDR1 as SEHNR and CDR2 as FQNEAQ (reference sequence). The CDR3: CASSLAGNPPYEQYF. The DNA of the CDR3 is TGTGCCAGCAGCTTAGCCGGCAACCCTCCCTACGAGCAGTACTTC.

This chain joins TRBV5-4 and TRBJ2-5; D possibly corresponds to TRBD1 (6 bases). Trimming removed 4 bases at V and 5 bases at J, with 12 bases between. CDR3 size: 13 residues. Germline CDR1 is SGHNT and CDR2 is YYREEE (reference sequence). The CDR3: CASSLGQRETQYF. In DNA, the CDR3 is TGTGCCAGCAGCCTCGGACAGAGGGAGACCCAGTACTTC.